A selection of T cell receptor beta chains follows, all from one sample in a study of blood T cell repertoires in COVID-19. Clones were read by immunoSEQ multiplex PCR, and TCRdb kept only the in-frame ones, dropping some. Among about 90,000 clones, approximately 90% were seen once, and the ten largest hold around 2.3%. The sequencing sample was made of peripheral blood. The source is a human donor with active COVID-19. The donor label of this sample is uncertain. The CDR3 runs from the conserved cysteine through the conserved F or W. The D gene is left open where the match is weak. Size is omitted from some rows. Given values are once, few, many or a class for expanded clones.

TRBV11-2	-	15	-	TRBJ2-5	TGTGCCAGCACCCTTAACCCGGACAGTAGGGAGACCCAGTACTTC	CASTLNPDSRETQYF
TRBV5-6	-	14	TRBD1	TRBJ2-7	TGTGCCAGCAGCCCGGGGACAGGGAGCTACGAGCAGTACTTC	CASSPGTGSYEQYF
TRBV6-2/TRBV6-3	-	17	TRBD2	TRBJ2-3	TGTGCCAGCAGTTTGGGACGAGGAGCGGGGGGCACAGATACGCAGTATTTT	CASSLGRGAGGTDTQYF
TRBV6-2/TRBV6-3	-	14	-	TRBJ1-4	TGTGCCAGCAGTTACGGCGGGGGTAATGAAAAACTGTTTTTT	CASSYGGGNEKLFF
TRBV27	-	16	TRBD1	TRBJ2-5	TGTGCCAGCAGTTTAGAATCGGGACAGGAGGTGAAGACCCAGTACTTC	CASSLESGQEVKTQYF
TRBV27	-	15	-	TRBJ1-3	TGTGCCAGCAGTCTCACAGGGTTAGGAGGAAACACCATATATTTT	CASSLTGLGGNTIYF
TRBV29-1	-	15	TRBD1	TRBJ2-3	TGCAGCGTTGAAGGGACAGGGATCCTATCGGATACGCAGTATTTT	CSVEGTGILSDTQYF
TRBV5-1	-	15	-	TRBJ1-1	TGCGCCAGCAGCTTGGTCACGGGCGGGAGCACTGAAGCTTTCTTT	CASSLVTGGSTEAFF
TRBV7-9	-	15	TRBD1	TRBJ1-1	TGTGCCAGCAGCTGGGGGACAGGTCTTAACACTGAAGCTTTCTTT	CASSWGTGLNTEAFF
TRBV4-1	-	19	-	TRBJ2-1	TGCGCCAGCAGCCTCCGGGGGGCGGGGGCTGATATGTCCTACAATGAGCAGTTCTTC	CASSLRGAGADMSYNEQFF
TRBV7-8	-	16	-	TRBJ1-6	TGTGCCAGCAGTCGACAGTTCAGCTCCTATAATTCACCCCTCCACTTT	CASSRQFSSYNSPLHF
TRBV19	-	19	TRBD1	TRBJ1-1	TGTGCCAGTAGTAACCCCTCCCCGGGACAGGGGACCATGAACACTGAAGCTTTCTTT	CASSNPSPGQGTMNTEAFF
TRBV11-3	-	14	-	TRBJ1-1	TGTGCCAGCAGCCGTGGTGGGTTAGGGGCTGAAGCTTTCTTT	CASSRGGLGAEAFF
TRBV28	-	13	TRBD1	TRBJ1-4	TGTGCCAGCAGTATTGGACAGGATGAAAAACTGTTTTTT	CASSIGQDEKLFF
TRBV27	-	13	-	TRBJ2-3	TGTGCCAGCAGTGCACTTAACACAGATACGCAGTATTTT	CASSALNTDTQYF
TRBV21-1	-	21	-	TRBJ2-6	TGTGCCAGCAGTGAAGTACCAGGGGGCCCTAAACTAGACTCTGGGGCCAACGTCCTGACTTTC	CASSEVPGGPKLDSGANVLTF
TRBV7-3	-	15	-	TRBJ2-3	TGTGCCAGCAGCCCCTTGGGGGGAGGCACAGATACGCAGTATTTT	CASSPLGGGTDTQYF
TRBV6-2/TRBV6-3	-	16	TRBD2	TRBJ2-7	TGTGCCAGCAGTTACGACCTAGCGGGGGTCTCCTACGAGCAGTACTTC	CASSYDLAGVSYEQYF
TRBV6-2/TRBV6-3	-	14	-	TRBJ2-2	TGTGCCAGCAGCAGAAAGAGGGTCAGCGGGGAGCTGTTTTTT	CASSRKRVSGELFF
TRBV5-1	-	15	TRBD2	TRBJ2-5	TGCGCCAGCAGCTTGGATTCGGGGGGGCAAGAGACCCAGTACTTC	CASSLDSGGQETQYF
TRBV3-1/TRBV3-2	-	14	-	TRBJ2-3	TGTGCCAGCAGCCCGGTTGGGAGGATAGATACGCAGTATTTT	CASSPVGRIDTQYF
TRBV3-1/TRBV3-2	-	17	-	TRBJ2-7	TGTGCCAGCAGCCAGGGCCAGGGGACACTCTTCTCCTACGAGCAGTACTTC	CASSQGQGTLFSYEQYF
TRBV11-3	-	14	TRBD1	TRBJ1-1	TGTGCCAGCAGCCCTTGGGACAGGGCCACTGAAGCTTTCTTT	CASSPWDRATEAFF
TRBV10-3	-	14	TRBD1	TRBJ2-5	TGTGCCATCAGGCCAGGGGGTTGGCAAGAGACCCAGTACTTC	CAIRPGGWQETQYF
TRBV13	-	16	TRBD2	TRBJ2-5	TGTGCCAGCAGCTCCCGACTAGCGGGGGGGCGAGAGACCCAGTACTTC	CASSSRLAGGRETQYF
TRBV19	-	14	TRBD1	TRBJ1-3	TGTGCCAGCGCGGAGGGGGCGGAAGGAAACACCATATATTTT	CASAEGAEGNTIYF
TRBV20-1	-	13	TRBD1	TRBJ2-7	TGCAGTGCTAGTGACAGGGGGCTCTACGAGCAGTACTTC	CSASDRGLYEQYF
TRBV2	-	17	TRBD1	TRBJ2-7	TGTGCCAGCAGTGATTTGGGACAGGCTACCAGCTCCTACGAGCAGTACTTC	CASSDLGQATSSYEQYF
TRBV18	-	14	-	TRBJ2-1	TGTGCCAGCTCACCAACCCAGGAATACAATGAGCAGTTCTTC	CASSPTQEYNEQFF
TRBV10-3	-	14	TRBD1	TRBJ2-7	TGTGCCGCCTCCAGATCAGAGGGACAGGGCGAGCAGTACTTC	CAASRSEGQGEQYF
TRBV5-1	once	18	TRBD1	TRBJ1-1	TGCGCCAGCAGCTCGTGGACAGGGATGAGCGGTTGGGACACTGAAGCTTTCTTT	CASSSWTGMSGWDTEAFF
TRBV18	-	13	-	TRBJ1-1	TGTGCCAGCTCACCCGACACAGGGTCACCAGCTTTCTTT	CASSPDTGSPAFF
TRBV6-5	-	14	TRBD1	TRBJ2-5	TGTGCCAGCAGCCTCCACCGACAGGGGGAGACCCAGTACTTC	CASSLHRQGETQYF
TRBV28	-	15	TRBD1	TRBJ2-3	TGTGCCAGCAGTTCTCCCTGGACAGGGAAAGATACGCAGTATTTT	CASSSPWTGKDTQYF
TRBV2	once	12	-	TRBJ2-7	TGTGCCAGCAGCGTGGTCACATACGAGCAGTACTTC	CASSVVTYEQYF
TRBV19	-	15	TRBD1	TRBJ2-7	TGTGCCAGTAGTACGGGACAGGGGGACTCCTACGAGCAGTACTTC	CASSTGQGDSYEQYF
TRBV3-1/TRBV3-2	once	16	-	TRBJ2-3	TGTGCCAGCAGCCAAGAGAGGCTGCTTGGATCCTTGGCGCAGTATTTT	CASSQERLLGSLAQYF
TRBV19	-	14	TRBD1	TRBJ1-1	TGTGCCAGTAGTGTCGCGGCAGGGGGCACTGAAGCTTTCTTT	CASSVAAGGTEAFF
TRBV4-1	-	14	-	TRBJ1-2	TGCGCCAGCAGCCAAGATCTCCCCAGCTATGGCTACACCTTC	CASSQDLPSYGYTF
TRBV7-7	-	15	TRBD1	TRBJ2-7	TGTGCTAGCAGCCCAGGGACAGGGGGCGTGTACGAGCAGTACTTC	CASSPGTGGVYEQYF
TRBV4-1	-	15	-	TRBJ2-7	TGCGCCAGCAGCCAAGACTCGGGAAGGGCCGGCGGGCAGTACTTC	CASSQDSGRAGGQYF
TRBV4-1	-	14	-	TRBJ1-1	TGCGCCAGCAGCCAAGATCGGGTGAACACTGAAGCTTTCTTT	CASSQDRVNTEAFF
TRBV13	-	14	-	TRBJ1-6	TGTGCCAGCAGCCTACAGCCAAATAATTCACCCCTCCACTTT	CASSLQPNNSPLHF
TRBV29-1	-	13	TRBD1	TRBJ2-7	TGCAGCGTTCAATCCGACAGGGGTCGCGAGCAGTACTTC	CSVQSDRGREQYF
TRBV5-4	-	15	-	TRBJ2-3	TGTGCCAGCAGCTCCAGACAGGCGGTTGCAGATACGCAGTATTTT	CASSSRQAVADTQYF
TRBV28	-	12	-	TRBJ1-1	TGTGCCAGCACCGGACAGCGCACTGAAGCTTTCTTT	CASTGQRTEAFF
TRBV7-8	-	15	-	TRBJ2-2	TGTGCCAGCAGCCCCCCCGGGATAAACACCGGGGAGCTGTTTTTT	CASSPPGINTGELFF
TRBV18	few	16	TRBD1	TRBJ1-2	TGTGCCAGCTCACCACAAGGACAGGGTGGCGTATATGGCTACACCTTC	CASSPQGQGGVYGYTF